A selection of T cell receptor beta chains follows, all from one sample in a study of human T cells and chemical hapten exposure. One entry per CDR3 protein, called by TCRdb with MiXCR from the RACE reads. The sample consists of approximately 110,000 distinct CDR3 sequences, 34% of them appearing once. The sequencing used whole blood, collected in connection with sensitization to the hapten diphenylcyclopropenone (DPC). The receptors stem from a man aged 35 to 55 with alopecia areata. Some clones in this sample may be carry-over from other donors' samples. Both conserved end residues are part of each CDR3. Each record gives: clone size, J gene, D gene, V gene, CDR3 DNA, CDR3 protein. The D gene is left open where the match is weak. Part of the rows lack a size; the others show once, few, many or a class for expanded clones.

>few|TRBJ2-3|TRBD2|TRBV15
TGTGCCACCAGCAGAGATATAACTAGCGGACACACAGATACGCAGTATTTT
CATSRDITSGHTDTQYF
>medium-sized|TRBJ1-3|TRBD1|TRBV6-6
TGTGCCAGCAGTTACTCGTCAGGGGGCGGAAACACCATATATTTT
CASSYSSGGGNTIYF
>.|TRBJ1-2|.|TRBV3-1
TGTGCCAGCAGCTGGGACTATGGCTACACCTTC
CASSWDYGYTF
>few|TRBJ1-5|.|TRBV7-8
TGTGCCAGCAGCTTAGGCGCCGGGAGTACCTATAGCAATCAGCCCCAGCATTTT
CASSLGAGSTYSNQPQHF
>.|TRBJ2-3|.|TRBV28
TGTGCCAGCAGTGCCGGGACGAACACAGATACGCAGTATTTT
CASSAGTNTDTQYF
>.|TRBJ2-5|TRBD1|TRBV5-1
TGCGCCAGCAGCTCCCAGGGGGCCCTCCAAGAGACCCAGTACTTC
CASSSQGALQETQYF
>few|TRBJ2-3|TRBD2|TRBV12-3/TRBV12-4
TGTGCCAGCAGTTCCGAAGGAGCGGGAGATTCAGATACGCAGTATTTT
CASSSEGAGDSDTQYF
>.|TRBJ2-5|TRBD1|TRBV14
TGTGCCAGCAGCCAGGGGACAGGGCACCAAGAGACCCAGTACTTC
CASSQGTGHQETQYF
>.|TRBJ1-6|.|TRBV20-1
TGCAGTGCTAGAGATCGGGGCAGGGGCGCTGTTCCTTCACCCCTCCACTTT
CSARDRGRGAVPSPLHF
>few|TRBJ2-5|.|TRBV20-1
TGCAGTGCTAGAGGAGGGGGGCGCGGGGAGACCCAGTACTTC
CSARGGGRGETQYF